The 14 T cell receptor beta chains given below trace back to one sample, sequenced in a study of blood T cell repertoires in COVID-19. Assay used: immunoSEQ multiplex PCR; TCRdb lists only in-frame clones, some missing. The sample lists approximately 52,000 clones, about 91% seen once, with 4.5% to 6% in the top ten. Sequenced: peripheral blood. These receptors all come from a man in his sixties with active COVID-19.

This chain connects TRBV5-5 to TRBJ2-1; TRBD2 matches at 9 bases. The CDR3 has 19 amino acids. Looked up from germline, CDR1 is SGHKS and CDR2 is YYEKEE (reference sequence). Trimming removed 4 bases from V and 3 bases from J; junction bases left unmatched: 17. The CDR3 reads CASSPPWEGSGSLYNEQFF. The CDR3 DNA reads TGTGCCAGCAGCCCCCCCTGGGAGGGTAGCGGGAGTCTCTACAATGAGCAGTTCTTC.

Written as DNA, the CDR3 is TGTGCCAGCAGCAATGCAGGGCAAACCCAGCATTTT. Protein sequence: CASSNAGQTQHF. The chain combines TRBV7-9 with TRBJ1-5, with TRBD1 as a possible D gene (5 bases). This CDR3 has 12 amino acids. Trimming removed 5 bases from V and 11 bases from J, with 13 bases in between. Germline loops: CDR1 SEHNR, CDR2 FQNEAQ (reference sequence).

The gene calls are TRBV27 and TRBJ2-7; possible D gene TRBD2, 6 bases. Germline V CDR1 and CDR2: MNHEY, SMNVEV (reference sequence). The V end was cut by 5 bases, the J end by 3 bases, with 17 bases between. The CDR3 sequence is 15 residues long. DNA of the CDR3: TGTGCCAGCAGTCCACGCCCAGCGGGCGGCTACGAGCAGTACTTC. Its translation: CASSPRPAGGYEQYF.

This chain links TRBV7-8 with TRBJ2-7; maybe TRBD2 (5 bases). Trimming took off 4 bases at V and 5 bases at J, with 18 bases between the two ends. Germline V gives CDR1 SGHVS, CDR2 FQNEAQ. This CDR3 comprises 15 residues. The CDR3 sequence: CASSSLSTLGDEQYF. CDR3 in DNA: TGTGCCAGCAGCTCTCTATCGACCCTCGGGGACGAGCAGTACTTC.

J is TRBJ2-1 and V is TRBV7-8; possible D gene TRBD1, 5 bases. The V gene's germline CDR1 is SGHVS and CDR2 FQNEAQ. CDR3 length: 15 residues. V lost 3 bases and J 5 bases, leaving 14 bases between the germline ends. In DNA form, the CDR3 reads TGTGCCAGCAGCTTTTTGTGGGCGACAGACAATGAGCAGTTCTTC. This encodes CASSFLWATDNEQFF.

The chain carries TRBV6-2 or TRBV6-3 and TRBJ1-1; TRBD1 matches 7 bases. This CDR3 has 15 residues. The germline V gene has CDR1 MNHEY and CDR2 SVGEGT. V dropped 5 bases and J dropped 7; count of bases not matched to a gene: 13. CDR3 DNA sequence: TGTGCCAGCAGTACCGATGTGTCAGGGGGATTTGAAGCTTTCTTT. Protein sequence: CASSTDVSGGFEAFF.

This clone was seen once. Here the CDR3 DNA reads TGTGCCAGCAGCTTGTCCGGGACTAAGTACAATGAGCAGTTCTTC. Translating it yields CASSLSGTKYNEQFF. The chain employs TRBV5-6 and TRBJ2-1; TRBD2 agrees at 7 bases. Germline V CDR1 and CDR2: SGHDT, YYEEEE. The CDR3 consists of 15 residues. Trimming at V came to 1 base and at J to 4 bases, leaving 5 bases not matched to a gene.

V gene TRBV4-3 combines with J gene TRBJ1-2, with D perhaps matching TRBD1 (5 bases). V was trimmed by 4 bases and J by 7 bases, leaving 22 bases between them. This CDR3 region has 16 residues. Germline-derived CDR1 and CDR2 are LGHNA and YSLEER. CDR3 DNA: TGCGCCAGCAGCCCTGGCCCTTGGGGGGGTTGGGGTGGCTACACCTTC. This encodes CASSPGPWGGWGGYTF.

This chain joins TRBV23-1 and TRBJ1-1; D gene ambiguous. TRBV23-1 falls under the ORF class, with uncertain function. The CDR3 is 17 amino acids. V dropped 6 bases and J dropped 0 bases, with 20 bases sitting between them. The CDR3 sequence is CASSRDGDVDLNTEAFF. The CDR3 DNA follows: TGCGCCAGCAGCCGTGACGGAGACGTCGACTTGAACACTGAAGCTTTCTTT.

The chain couples TRBV7-2 to TRBJ1-4; D remains ambiguous. CDR3 length equals 12 residues. Trimming cost V 6 bases and J 4 bases, with 6 bases left between them. CDR1 and CDR2 from the germline V gene are SGHTA and FQGNSA. The CDR3 DNA follows: TGTGCCAGCAGTGACATTAATGAAAAACTGTTTTTT. Encoded protein: CASSDINEKLFF.

The gene calls are TRBV9 and TRBJ1-3; D is unresolved. Germline V lookup: CDR1 SGDLS, CDR2 YYNGEE. The CDR3 spans 15 residues. V was clipped by 4 bases and J by 4 bases, with 15 bases between them. CDR3 amino acids: CASSTLGGLGNTIYF. The CDR3 nucleotides are TGTGCCAGCAGCACCCTTGGAGGGCTCGGAAACACCATATATTTT.

The rearrangement links TRBV5-1 to TRBJ2-7; TRBD2 is a possible D gene (6 bases). The germline V and J ends were trimmed by 2 bases and 4 bases, with 16 bases remaining between them. Germline V CDR1 and CDR2: SGHRS, YFSETQ. The CDR3 sequence is 15 residues long. CDR3 sequence reads: CASSLMPGDMYEQYF. The CDR3, as DNA: TGCGCCAGCAGCTTAATGCCGGGAGATATGTACGAGCAGTACTTC.

This clone was seen only once. The rearrangement uses TRBV5-4 and TRBJ2-5, with D tentatively TRBD1 (6 bases). Germline V CDR1 and CDR2: SGHNT, YYREEE (reference sequence). The CDR3 spans 13 residues. V lost 4 bases and J lost 4, with 11 bases in between. The CDR3 is CASSVDSLETQYF. CDR3 nucleotides: TGTGCCAGCAGCGTGGACAGCTTAGAGACCCAGTACTTC.

The V gene is TRBV3-1 (or the pseudogene TRBV3-2), the J gene TRBJ1-4, with D hard to call. CDR1 is LGHDT, CDR2 YNNKEL, per germline (reference sequence). Between the trimmed V and J ends, which lost 4 bases and 8 bases, there was a span of 17 bases. CDR3 length equals 15 residues. In DNA form, the CDR3 reads TGTGCCAGCAGCCGCACCTTAGCGCGGGGAGAAAAACTGTTTTTT. Its translation is CASSRTLARGEKLFF.